Below, one TCR beta chain is given with its context. Its matching antigen is unknown. These data originate in a study of CD8 T cells in Susac syndrome. Study findings and constraints: In its TCR sequencing and HLA analysis, the study acknowledged that the number of individuals was relatively small.

Sequencing of TCR beta was carried out in blood CD8+ and CD4+ T cells. TEMRA cells were FACS-enriched, unlike CD8+ and CD4+ T cells, which were negatively isolated. Random hexamers were used to reverse transcribe an amount of about 0.45 to 1 ug RNA. With immunoSEQ multiplex PCR, TCR beta CDR3 was amplified across 54 Vbeta and 13 Jbeta. MiXCR, applied by TCRdb to the immunoSEQ multiplex PCR reads, yields one record per CDR3 protein. The sample holds about 300,000 distinct CDR3 sequences, roughly 85% seen once. Material for sequencing was CD8+ T cells from PBMCs. This TCR was recovered from a human donor with multiple sclerosis.

The CDR3 reads CTSSQRRPQRHGELFF. For the CDR3, the DNA is TGCACCAGCAGCCAGAGGCGGCCCCAGAGGCACGGGGAGCTGTTTTTT. This chain uses TRBV1 with TRBJ2-2; the DNA was not compared with TRBD1, the D call given in the table. TRBV1 represents a pseudogene. The CDR3 totals 16 residues.